This TCR beta chain came from a study of response to subunit inactivated influenza vaccine. Study-level results: That few new T cells are recruited by each seasonal influenza vaccination was the authors' suggestion.

In TCRdb, the RT-PCR reads were re-called with MiXCR into one record per CDR3 protein. The sample holds about 780,000 distinct CDR3 sequences, approximately 17% seen once. Worth noting for this clonotype: Its specificity is not known.

The CDR3 runs to 20 residues. From germline, CDR1 is SGHAT and CDR2 FQDESV (reference sequence). J lost 0 bases, V lost 5 bases, and 15 bases had no gene match. V usage is TRBV11-1 and J usage is TRBJ2-1; 11 bases line up with TRBD2. The receptor was isolated from a man aged 45 to 65 who received an inactivated influenza vaccine. Sequencing used PBMCs from blood, obtained 5 days after vaccination. The CDR3 bases are TGTGCCAGCAGCCCGAGAACTCCGGGACTAGCGGCGAGCTCCTACAATGAGCAGTTCTTC. It yields the protein CASSPRTPGLAASSYNEQFF.